This entry lists 27 T cell receptor beta chains sequenced from one sample in a study of regulatory T cells in long-lasting Graves disease. Investigators prepared the TCR beta libraries by applying iRepertoire HTBI primers and Arm-PCR of CDR3 regions. TCRdb analysed the multiplex PCR reads with MiXCR anew, one entry per CDR3 protein. The sample holds roughly 500,000 distinct CDR3 sequences; around 13% are singletons and the top ten take around a sixth. Described time point: newly diagnosed GD, antithyroid drugs for less than 3 months. Isolated PBMC RNA provided the starting material for the TCR library. The sample was also reused in another study, on T cells in Graves' hyperthyroidism and ophthalmopathy.

Sequences were derived from peripheral blood mononuclear cells (PBMCs), sampled at new diagnosis, from a patient treated with antithyroid drugs. The source of these receptors is a woman in her forties or fifties with Graves disease.

This clonotype was seen a handful of times. The chain couples TRBV5-5 to TRBJ2-7; 8 nucleotides line up with TRBD2. CDR3 size: 15 residues. Germline assignment: CDR1 SGHKS and CDR2 YYEKEE (reference sequence). With V trimmed by 2 bases and J by 3 bases, 7 bases remained unmatched. This CDR3 reads CASSLIGTRGYEQYF. Written as DNA, the CDR3 is TGTGCCAGCAGCTTAATCGGGACTAGAGGCTACGAGCAGTACTTC. Drawing the rest from reference TRBV5-5 and TRBJ2-7, the complete variable domain is DAGVTQSPTHLIKTRGQQVTLRCSPISGHKSVSWYQQVLGQGPQFIFQYYEKEERGRGNFPDRFSARQFPNYSSELNVNALLLGDSALYLCASSLIGTRGYEQYFGPGTRLTVT.

This clonotype was picked up many times. The V and J genes are TRBV11-2 and TRBJ2-7; D is unclear. Per the germline V gene, CDR1 is SGHAT and CDR2 is FQNNGV. The CDR3 length is 14 residues. Trimming removed 1 base from V and 0 bases from J, with 7 bases in between. For the CDR3, the DNA is TGTGCCAGCAGCTTAGGTTTTAGCTCCTACGAGCAGTACTTC. This gives the protein CASSLGFSSYEQYF.

This clonotype was recorded many times. The V and J genes are TRBV28 and TRBJ1-2; 8 nucleotides agree with TRBD1. The V gene's germline CDR1 is MDHEN and CDR2 SYDVKM. CDR3 length equals 16 residues. The J segment lost 7 bases and the V segment lost 4 bases, leaving 14 bases of the junction unmatched. CDR3 amino acids: CASSSPTGQVMGGYTF. CDR3 nucleotides: TGTGCCAGCAGTTCCCCCACGGGACAGGTTATGGGTGGCTACACCTTC.

This clonotype was seen many times. The CDR3 DNA is TGTGCCAGCAGTTTATCGACAGGGGGAACGACTGAAGCTTTCTTT. Translated, it gives CASSLSTGGTTEAFF. The chain is built from TRBV27 and TRBJ1-1, with 9 nucleotides matching TRBD1. The CDR3 is 15 residues long. CDR1 is MNHEY and CDR2 is SMNVEV in the germline V gene (reference sequence). Unmatched junction bases numbered 4, after V lost 0 bases and J lost 5 bases.

This clonotype was counted ten times or more. The V call is TRBV2, the J call TRBJ1-4; no definite D call. The CDR3 is 12 residues long. Trimming removed 6 bases from V and 7 bases from J, with 9 bases in between. Germline CDR1 is SNHLY and CDR2 is FYNNEI. The CDR3 is CASREGGEKLFF. The CDR3 DNA is TGTGCCAGCAGGGAGGGCGGTGAAAAACTGTTTTTT.

The sample holds a few counts of this clonotype. V gene TRBV24-1 combines with J gene TRBJ2-1, with TRBD2 identical over 11 bases. This CDR3 region has 18 residues. The J segment lost 1 base and the V segment lost 2 bases, leaving 6 bases of the junction unmatched. Germline-derived CDR1 and CDR2 are KGHDR and SFDVKD. The CDR3 is CATSDWSRTSGSYNEQFF. In nucleotides, the CDR3 is TGTGCCACCAGTGATTGGTCTAGGACTAGCGGGTCCTACAATGAGCAGTTCTTC.

This clonotype was observed many times. V is TRBV11-2 and J is TRBJ2-2; 7 bases map to TRBD2. V shed 5 bases and J 4 bases; nucleotides not matched to a gene: 4. CDR1 and CDR2 (germline): SGHAT, FQNNGV. There are 14 residues in the CDR3. The CDR3 sequence: CASSGTTFTGELFF. The CDR3 nucleotides are TGTGCCAGCAGCGGGACTACTTTCACCGGGGAGCTGTTTTTT.

The V and J genes are TRBV29-1 and TRBJ2-7, with D possibly being TRBD1 (6 bases). Germline values: CDR1 SQVTM, CDR2 ANQGSEA. The CDR3 is 12 amino acids. The V and J ends lost 6 bases and 6 bases respectively, with 15 bases between them. The CDR3, as DNA: TGCAGCGTGGGGCCAGGGGTTGGCGAGCAGTACTTC. Translated, it gives CSVGPGVGEQYF.

This chain uses TRBV6-2 or TRBV6-3 with TRBJ2-7; TRBD2 matches 7 bases. Trimming removed 6 bases from V and 4 bases from J; junction bases left unmatched: 12. This CDR3 contains 15 residues. Germline CDR1 MNHEY, CDR2 SVGEGT. CDR3 sequence: CASSYGASGGYEQYF. CDR3 in DNA: TGTGCCAGCAGCTATGGGGCTAGCGGCGGTTACGAGCAGTACTTC.

This clonotype showed up many times. This sequence joins TRBV13 and TRBJ2-1; the D is unclear. The CDR3 sequence is 11 residues long. V lost 5 bases, J lost 8 bases, and 7 bases lay in between. Germline CDR1 reads PRHDT; CDR2 reads FYEKMQ (reference sequence). The CDR3 nucleotides are TGTGCCAGCAGCGTCCTATATGAGCAGTTCTTC. Translation gives CASSVLYEQFF.

This clonotype occurred many times. The rearrangement links TRBV12-3 or TRBV12-4 to TRBJ2-5; TRBD1 matches 7 bases. CDR3 length: 16 amino acids. With V trimmed by 6 bases and J by 1 base, 11 bases remained unmatched. The CDR3 is CASSRDRVISQETQYF. In DNA, the CDR3 is TGTGCCAGCAGCCGCGACAGGGTCATTTCCCAAGAGACCCAGTACTTC.

In regard to this clonotype: A clone one base away is much larger, so this may be a read error. The rearrangement joins TRBV11-2 to TRBJ2-7; 8 nucleotides line up with TRBD2. The CDR3 extends over 16 amino acids. The germline V gene has CDR1 SGHAT and CDR2 FQNNGV. The chain's CDR3 is CASSRTGSGSSYEEYF. CDR3 nucleotide sequence: TGTGCCAGCAGCCGAACAGGGAGCGGGAGCTCCTACGAGGAGTACTTC.

The chain links TRBV4-2 to TRBJ1-2; the D is unclear. The V end was cut by 5 bases, the J end by 0 bases, with 7 bases between. Germline lookup yields CDR1 LGHNA and CDR2 YNFKEQ. The CDR3 runs 13 residues. CDR3 nucleotide sequence: TGTGCCAGCAGCACAATCCCTAACTATGGCTACACCTTC. Translated, it gives CASSTIPNYGYTF.

This chain connects TRBV13 to TRBJ2-7, with 9 bases lining up with TRBD2. Germline V CDR1 and CDR2: PRHDT, FYEKMQ (reference sequence). Germline trimming cut 5 bases from V and 5 bases from J; bases unmatched to any gene: 10. The CDR3 totals 15 residues. DNA for the CDR3: TGTGCCAGCAGCCCGCGGGAGGGAGGGATTCACGAGCAGTACTTC. Translation gives CASSPREGGIHEQYF.

The V call is TRBV19, the J call TRBJ2-2, with 7 bases identical to TRBD1. Germline V gene data show CDR1 as LNHDA and CDR2 as SQIVND (reference sequence). The CDR3 contains 15 residues. The ends lost 10 bases at V and 0 bases at J; junction bases unmatched: 8. The CDR3 loop reads CATRQGRTNTGELFF. The CDR3 nucleotides read TGTGCCACGCGACAGGGACGTACGAACACCGGGGAGCTGTTTTTT.

This clonotype was found many times. This chain joins TRBV6-2 or TRBV6-3 and TRBJ2-1; D is perhaps TRBD1 (5 bases). This CDR3 is built from 14 residues. The V end was cut by 0 bases, the J end by 4 bases, with 7 bases between. Germline V gene lookup returns CDR1 MNHEY and CDR2 SVGEGT. The CDR3 DNA follows: TGTGCCAGCAGTTACTCCAGGGCTTACAATGAGCAGTTCTTC. Its translation is CASSYSRAYNEQFF.

This clonotype was found many times. This chain links TRBV5-5 with TRBJ2-7, with 11 bases aligning to TRBD2. Germline V gene lookup returns CDR1 SGHKS and CDR2 YYEKEE (reference sequence). With V trimmed by 4 bases and J by 3 bases, 3 bases remained unmatched. The CDR3 extends over 14 amino acids. CDR3 amino acids: CASSGSGRVYEQYF. The CDR3 DNA follows: TGTGCCAGCAGCGGTAGCGGGAGGGTCTACGAGCAGTACTTC.

This clonotype was seen repeatedly, ten times or more. The V call is TRBV27, the J call TRBJ1-1, with D hard to call. V dropped 3 bases and J dropped 4 bases, with 12 bases sitting between them. CDR1 MNHEY and CDR2 SMNVEV come from the germline V gene (reference sequence). The CDR3 has 14 amino acids. In nucleotides, the CDR3 is TGTGCCAGCAGTTTGAAGGAATTCGGCACTGAAGCTTTCTTT. Its translation is CASSLKEFGTEAFF.

This clonotype was recorded at least ten times. Its ends do not fully match the called genes, so a read error is possible. The CDR3 nucleotides read TGTGCCAGCAGCTTCAGGGGCCGGAGCTCCTACGAGCAGTACTTC. It yields the protein CASSFRGRSSYEQYF. This chain connects TRBV5-1 to TRBJ2-7; tentative D call: TRBD1 (6 bases). The germline gives CDR1 SGHRS, CDR2 YFSETQ. This CDR3 comprises 15 residues.

The chain carries TRBV10-2 and TRBJ2-2, with D possibly TRBD2 on 5 matching bases. The CDR3 consists of 15 residues. Germline V gene lookup returns CDR1 WSHSY and CDR2 SAAADI. Trimming left V 4 bases short and J 4 bases short, with 13 bases between. The CDR3 nucleotides are TGCGCCAGCAGTGGGCTAGCCTGGGTCACCGGGGAGCTGTTTTTT. Residues: CASSGLAWVTGELFF.

This clonotype was counted a few times. The V and J genes are TRBV4-2 and TRBJ2-5, with 9 bases that match TRBD2. J was trimmed by 5 bases and V by 0 bases; bases with no gene match: 10. The germline V gene encodes CDR1 LGHNA and CDR2 YNFKEQ. The CDR3 is made up of 17 amino acids. The CDR3 nucleotides are TGTGCCAGCAGCCAAGAGGGGGCTAGCGGGATTTCGGAGACCCAGTACTTC. This gives the protein CASSQEGASGISETQYF.

The table lists this clonotype with a count of one. The rearrangement joins TRBV2 to TRBJ2-4; 12 positions match TRBD2. V gave up 2 bases and J gave up 9 bases; unmatched junction bases: 2. CDR3 length: 14 residues. From germline, CDR1 is SNHLY and CDR2 FYNNEI. CDR3 amino acids: CASSELAGGGIQYF. Written as DNA, the CDR3 is TGTGCCAGCAGTGAACTAGCGGGAGGGGGCATTCAGTACTTC. The whole variable domain, filled in from reference TRBV2 and TRBJ2-4, reads EPEVTQTPSHQVTQMGQEVILRCVPISNHLYFYWYRQILGQKVEFLVSFYNNEISEKSEIFDDQFSVERPDGSNFTLKIRSTKLEDSAMYFCASSELAGGGIQYFGAGTRLSVL.

There are many counts of this clonotype. V is TRBV11-2 and J is TRBJ2-5; 7 nucleotides match TRBD2. This CDR3 comprises 14 residues. V shed 3 bases and J 2 bases; nucleotides not matched to a gene: 3. CDR1 is SGHAT, CDR2 FQNNGV, per germline. The DNA of the CDR3 is TGTGCCAGCAGCTTGGGGACTAAACAAGAGACCCAGTACTTC. It yields the protein CASSLGTKQETQYF.

In this sample, this clonotype turned up many times. This chain connects TRBV12-3 or TRBV12-4 to TRBJ2-4; 10 bases are shared with TRBD2. This CDR3 is 19 amino acids long. The V and J ends lost 3 bases and 7 bases, in that order; junction bases with no gene match: 18. The CDR3 region has the DNA TGTGCCAGCAGTTTTACCCTAGCGGGAGATCTGGGGTCGGGGAACATTCAGTACTTC. Amino acids: CASSFTLAGDLGSGNIQYF.

This clonotype was counted many times. The V and J genes are TRBV7-8 and TRBJ1-5; no definite D call. Per the germline V gene, CDR1 is SGHVS and CDR2 is FQNEAQ. The CDR3 sequence is 16 residues long. V lost 1 base and J 0 bases, leaving 10 bases between the germline ends. The CDR3, as DNA: TGTGCCAGCAGCTTAGATTTGGGAAATAGCAATCAGCCCCAGCATTTT. Amino acid sequence: CASSLDLGNSNQPQHF.

This clonotype has ten or more counts. The chain employs TRBV5-1 and TRBJ2-1; D gene uncertain. The V end was cut by 0 bases, the J end by 5 bases, with 12 bases between. The CDR3 is 15 residues long. The germline V gene has CDR1 SGHRS and CDR2 YFSETQ. In nucleotides, the CDR3 is TGCGCCAGCAGCTTGGCAGGTGTGACGGACAATGAGCAGTTCTTC. Translation: CASSLAGVTDNEQFF.

In this sample, this clonotype turned up many times. The chain links TRBV28 to TRBJ1-2, with 8 bases fitting TRBD1. This CDR3 has 14 residues. With V trimmed by 3 bases and J by 7 bases, 7 bases remained unmatched. Germline V gene sequence: CDR1 MDHEN, CDR2 SYDVKM. The CDR3 DNA reads TGTGCCAGCAGTTTGCCCCCAGGGGGCGGTGGCTACACCTTC. The encoded protein is CASSLPPGGGGYTF.